A single sample gave rise to the 7 T cell receptor beta chains below, sequenced in a study of blood T cell repertoires in COVID-19. Using immunoSEQ multiplex PCR, the repertoire was profiled, and TCRdb retains in-frame clones only, with some absent. The table records 350,000 to 450,000 clones, 80% to 90% of them present only once. The sequenced sample consisted of PBMCs or T cells enriched from blood (not recorded which). The source of these receptors is a man between 40 and 49 years old in a cohort exposed to, infected with or recovered from COVID-19 (not recorded which).

V usage is TRBV6-6 and J usage is TRBJ1-4; D remains unclear. The CDR3 totals 13 residues. The germline CDR1 and CDR2 sequences are MNHNY and SVGAGI (reference sequence). The V end lost 6 bases, the J end lost 8 bases, and 13 bases lay between the germline ends. Written as DNA, the CDR3 is TGTGCCAGCAGCACCTCTCCAGCGGAAAAACTGTTTTTT. Protein product: CASSTSPAEKLFF.

The rearrangement uses TRBV27 and TRBJ1-3; D may be TRBD1 (5 bases). The ends were cut back, 5 bases at V and 0 bases at J, with 20 bases in the middle. This CDR3 contains 18 residues. Germline assignment: CDR1 MNHEY and CDR2 SMNVEV (reference sequence). Written as DNA, the CDR3 is TGTGCCAGCAGTCCCTGGGGGACTCGACTGGCCTCTGGAAACACCATATATTTT. It yields the protein CASSPWGTRLASGNTIYF.

V is TRBV11-2 and J is TRBJ2-3, with 7 bases lining up with TRBD2. The germline V gene encodes CDR1 SGHAT and CDR2 FQNNGV. The CDR3 sequence is 16 residues long. Trimming removed 2 bases from V and 2 bases from J; junction bases left unmatched: 7. DNA of the CDR3: TGTGCCAGCAGCTTACGGGCTAGCGGATCCACAGATACGCAGTATTTT. Protein product: CASSLRASGSTDTQYF.

The CDR3 DNA is TGTGCCAGCAGCATCCAGCCCGGGACACCCGAACAGCCCCAGCATTTT. Amino acid sequence: CASSIQPGTPEQPQHF. The chain carries TRBV7-8 and TRBJ1-5, with TRBD1 as a possible D gene (6 bases). Between the trimmed V and J ends, which lost 5 bases and 7 bases, there was a span of 21 bases. CDR1 is SGHVS, CDR2 FQNEAQ, per germline. The CDR3 sequence is 16 residues long.

The J gene is TRBJ1-2, the V gene TRBV7-9; D is unresolved. The germline CDR1 and CDR2 sequences are SEHNR and FQNEAQ (reference sequence). V lost 4 bases, J lost 9 bases, and 15 bases lay in between. This CDR3 has 13 amino acids. CDR3: CASSSPQKRSYTF. The CDR3 DNA follows: TGTGCCAGCAGCTCTCCACAAAAGAGGAGCTACACCTTC.

This clone was seen once. V gene TRBV19 combines with J gene TRBJ2-1, with D perhaps matching TRBD2 (6 bases). Germline CDR1 LNHDA, CDR2 SQIVND (reference sequence). This CDR3 is 13 amino acids long. Trimming removed 0 bases from V and 10 bases from J, with 10 bases in between. The CDR3 loop is CASSIDRREEQFF. As DNA, the CDR3 is TGTGCCAGTAGTATAGATAGGAGGGAGGAGCAGTTCTTC.

The chain combines TRBV18 with TRBJ1-1, with TRBD1 matching 8 bases. This CDR3 contains 13 residues. The V gene end was trimmed by 4 bases and the J gene end by 7 bases; junction bases not matched to a gene: 5. Looked up from germline, CDR1 is KGHSH and CDR2 is LQKENI. The CDR3 coding sequence is TGTGCCAGCTCACTTGGACAGGGTGATGAAGCTTTCTTT. Translating gives CASSLGQGDEAFF.